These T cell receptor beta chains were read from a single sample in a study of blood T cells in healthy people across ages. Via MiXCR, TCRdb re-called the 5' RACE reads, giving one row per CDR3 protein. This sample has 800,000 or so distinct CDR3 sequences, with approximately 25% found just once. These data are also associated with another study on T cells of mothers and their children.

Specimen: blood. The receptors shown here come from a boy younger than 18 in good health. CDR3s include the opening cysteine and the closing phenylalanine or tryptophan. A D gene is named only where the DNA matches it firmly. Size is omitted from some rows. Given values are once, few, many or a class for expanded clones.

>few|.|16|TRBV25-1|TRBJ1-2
TGTGCCAGCAGTGAATCAGCTTGGGGGGGCCTCGGTGGCTACACCTTC
CASSESAWGGLGGYTF
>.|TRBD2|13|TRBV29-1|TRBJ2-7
TGCAGCGTGTTTTCTAGCGGGACCTACGAGCAGTACTTC
CSVFSSGTYEQYF
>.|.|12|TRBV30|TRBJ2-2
TGTGCCTGGACCTGGAACACCGGGGAGCTGTTTTTT
CAWTWNTGELFF
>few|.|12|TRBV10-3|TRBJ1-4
TGTGCCGTTAGGGGGTTGGGTGAAAAACTGTTTTTT
CAVRGLGEKLFF
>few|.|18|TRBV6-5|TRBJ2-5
TGTGCCAGCAGTTACTCGAAATTCCGAGGAGGGGGGTATGAGACCCAGTACTTC
CASSYSKFRGGGYETQYF
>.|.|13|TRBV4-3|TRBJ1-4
TGCGCCAGCAGCCAAGATGTCAATGAAAAACTGTTTTTT
CASSQDVNEKLFF
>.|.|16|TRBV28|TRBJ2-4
TGTGCCGGACTTGAGTGGGGACCATGGGACAAAAACATTCAGTACTTC
CAGLEWGPWDKNIQYF
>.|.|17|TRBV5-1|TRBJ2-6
TGCGCCAGCAGGAACGAAGCAATAGCCTCTGGGGCCAACGTCCTGACTTTC
CASRNEAIASGANVLTF
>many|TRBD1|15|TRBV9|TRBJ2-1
TGTGCCAGCAGCAATGACAGGGGCTCCTACAATGAGCAGTTCTTC
CASSNDRGSYNEQFF
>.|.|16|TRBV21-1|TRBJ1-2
TGTGCCAGTGCCCGAGAGGGGAAGGGACCTAACTATGGCTACACCTTC
CASAREGKGPNYGYTF
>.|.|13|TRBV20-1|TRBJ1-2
TGCAGTGCTACCCCAGGACAGATCTATGGCTACACCTTC
CSATPGQIYGYTF
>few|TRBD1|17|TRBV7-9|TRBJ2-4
TGTGCCAGCAGCACGACAGGGGGCGGTTGGGCCAAAAACATTCAGTACTTC
CASSTTGGGWAKNIQYF
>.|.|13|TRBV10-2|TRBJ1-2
TGCGCCAGCAGTGGAGGGGTTAACTATGGCTACACCTTC
CASSGGVNYGYTF
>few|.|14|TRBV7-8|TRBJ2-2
TGTGCCAGCAGCTTAGGGGTCGGGCTTAGGGAGCTGTTTTTT
CASSLGVGLRELFF
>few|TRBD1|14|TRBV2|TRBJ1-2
TGTGCCAGCAGTCCGGACAGGGGGTTCTATGGCTACACCTTC
CASSPDRGFYGYTF
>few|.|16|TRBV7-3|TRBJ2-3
TGTGCCAGCAGCTTATTTGGGGAGGGGGGCACAGATACGCAGTATTTT
CASSLFGEGGTDTQYF
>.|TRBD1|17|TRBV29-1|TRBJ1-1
TGCAGCGTTGAAGAATTAAGTCCCGGGACAGGGGACACTGAAGCTTTCTTT
CSVEELSPGTGDTEAFF
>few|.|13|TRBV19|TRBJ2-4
TGTGCCACAAAATTCCGGTCTTCGGACATTCAGTACTTC
CATKFRSSDIQYF
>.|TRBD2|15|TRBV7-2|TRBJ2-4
TGTGCCAGCAGCTTAGGGTTAGCGGGGGGAGACATTCAGTACTTC
CASSLGLAGGDIQYF
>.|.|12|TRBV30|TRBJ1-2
TGTGCCTGGAGACCCCAAAACTATGGCTACACCTTC
CAWRPQNYGYTF
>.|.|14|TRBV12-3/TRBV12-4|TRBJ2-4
TGTGCCAGCAGTTTGCAGGGGCTAGGAAACATTCAGTACTTC
CASSLQGLGNIQYF
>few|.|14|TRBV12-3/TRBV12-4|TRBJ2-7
TGTGCCAGCAGTTTAAACGCAGGGGTTTATGAGCAGTACTTC
CASSLNAGVYEQYF
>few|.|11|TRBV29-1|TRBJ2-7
TGCAGCGTTGAAGGTCGCTACGAGCAGTACTTC
CSVEGRYEQYF
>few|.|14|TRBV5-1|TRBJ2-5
TGCGCCAGCAGCTTGGAGGGCAGCCCCATAGGGCAGTACTTC
CASSLEGSPIGQYF
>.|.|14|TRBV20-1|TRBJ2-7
TGCAGTGCTACCGGGGTACAGGACTCCTACGAGCAGTACTTC
CSATGVQDSYEQYF
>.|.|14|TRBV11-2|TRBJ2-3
TGTGCCAGCAGCTTAGAGGCTTATCCGGATACGCAGTATTTT
CASSLEAYPDTQYF
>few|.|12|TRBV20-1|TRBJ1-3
TGCAGTGCTAGAAGGGACGGAAACACCATATATTTT
CSARRDGNTIYF
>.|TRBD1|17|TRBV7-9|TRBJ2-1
TGTGCCAGCAGCTTAGGAGACAGGGGACTCGGCTACAATGAGCAGTTCTTC
CASSLGDRGLGYNEQFF
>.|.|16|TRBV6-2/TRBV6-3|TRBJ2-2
TGTGCCAGCAGTTACTCCGGGCTGGCACTAACCGGGGAGCTGTTTTTT
CASSYSGLALTGELFF
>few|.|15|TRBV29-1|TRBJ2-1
TGCAGCGTTGAAGAGGTGGGGGTCTCCTACAATGAGCAGTTCTTC
CSVEEVGVSYNEQFF
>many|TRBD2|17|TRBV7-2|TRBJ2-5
TGTGCCAGCAGCTGGGGGACTAGCGGGGGGGCCAGGGAGACCCAGTACTTC
CASSWGTSGGARETQYF
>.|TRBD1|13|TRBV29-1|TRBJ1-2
TGCAGCGTTGAAGTTGAGGGGGCGGAGGGCTACACCTTC
CSVEVEGAEGYTF
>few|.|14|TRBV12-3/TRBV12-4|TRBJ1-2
TGTGCCAGCCGCATTGGGGCAGGATACTATGGCTACACCTTC
CASRIGAGYYGYTF
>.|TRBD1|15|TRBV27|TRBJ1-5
TGTGCCAGCAGTTTACTGGGACAGGGCAATCAGCCCCAGCATTTT
CASSLLGQGNQPQHF
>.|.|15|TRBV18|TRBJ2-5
TGTGCCAGCTCACCACCAGAAACGCATCAAGAGACCCAGTACTTC
CASSPPETHQETQYF
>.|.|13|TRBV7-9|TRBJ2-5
TGTGCCAGCAGCGACGTCGGGCCAGAGACCCAGTACTTC
CASSDVGPETQYF
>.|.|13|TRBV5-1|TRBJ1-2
TGCGCCAGCACCTTCGACAGCGCCTATGGCTACACCTTC
CASTFDSAYGYTF
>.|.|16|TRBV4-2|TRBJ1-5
TGTGCCAGCAGCCCTTGGGACACGGGGGCGGGTCAGCCCCAGCATTTT
CASSPWDTGAGQPQHF
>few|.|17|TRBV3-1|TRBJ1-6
TGTGCCAGCAGCCAAAGAATCCGGGACCCGGATAATTCACCCCTCCACTTT
CASSQRIRDPDNSPLHF
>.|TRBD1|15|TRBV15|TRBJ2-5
TGTGCCACCAGCAGAGATCCTCAGGGGGCAGAGACCCAGTACTTC
CATSRDPQGAETQYF
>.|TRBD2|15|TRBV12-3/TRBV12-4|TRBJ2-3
TGTGCCAGCAACCCTAGCGGGAGGGCCCCAGATGCGCAGTATTTT
CASNPSGRAPDAQYF
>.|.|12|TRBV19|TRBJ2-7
TGTGCCAGTAGTTCCCAGGGCCCCCGGAAGTACTTC
CASSSQGPRKYF
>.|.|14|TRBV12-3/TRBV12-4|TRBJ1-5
TGTGCCAGCAGTCGGGAGCATAGCAATCAGCCCCAGCATTTT
CASSREHSNQPQHF
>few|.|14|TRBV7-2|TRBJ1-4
TGTGCCAGCTCACCCGGCCGGTTAAATGAAAAACTGTTTTTT
CASSPGRLNEKLFF
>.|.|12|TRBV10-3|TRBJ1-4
TGTGCCACACGGGGTCCTAATGAAAAACTGTTTTTT
CATRGPNEKLFF
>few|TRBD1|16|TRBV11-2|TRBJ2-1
TGTGCCAGCAGCAGAATTCCGGGACAGGGGGCCAGTGAGCAGTTCTTC
CASSRIPGQGASEQFF